This T cell receptor delta chain was sequenced during a study of gamma-delta T cells after stem cell transplantation. The sample holds one count of this clone. A far larger clone is only one base removed, so a read error is likely. Other nucleotide sequences from this sample produce the same CDR3. TCRdb reanalysed the RT-PCR reads with CATT. The sample lists about 6,500 delta-chain clones; roughly 25% were seen once. With V trimmed by 1 base and J by 0 bases, 13 bases remained unmatched. This CDR3 contains 22 residues. Germline V gene lookup returns CDR1 GEAIGNYY and CDR2 EKD. Source material: gamma-delta T cells. The gene calls are TRDV2 and TRDJ3; the match to TRDD3 covers 11 bases. The TCR sequence derives from a human donor. It is not recorded whose cells these are; they may come from a transplant donor. CDR3 amino acids: CACDTWGLGDTRPSWDTRQMFF. In nucleotides, the CDR3 is TGTGCCTGTGACACGTGGGGGCTGGGGGATACACGGCCCTCCTGGGACACCCGACAGATGTTTTTC.